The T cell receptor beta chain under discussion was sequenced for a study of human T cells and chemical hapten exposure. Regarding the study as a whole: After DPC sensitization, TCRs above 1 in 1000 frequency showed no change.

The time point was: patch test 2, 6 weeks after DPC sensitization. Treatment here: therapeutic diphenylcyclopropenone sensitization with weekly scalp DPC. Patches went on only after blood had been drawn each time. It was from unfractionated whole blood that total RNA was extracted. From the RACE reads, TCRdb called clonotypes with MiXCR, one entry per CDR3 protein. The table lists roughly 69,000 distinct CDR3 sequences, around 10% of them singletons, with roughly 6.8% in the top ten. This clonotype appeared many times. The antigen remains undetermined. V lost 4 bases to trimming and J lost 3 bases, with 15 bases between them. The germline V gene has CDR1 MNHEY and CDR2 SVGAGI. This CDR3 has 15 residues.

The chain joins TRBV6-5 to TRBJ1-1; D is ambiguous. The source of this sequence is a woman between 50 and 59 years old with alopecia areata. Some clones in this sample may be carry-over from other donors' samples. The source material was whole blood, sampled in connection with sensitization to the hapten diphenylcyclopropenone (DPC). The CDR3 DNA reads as TGTGCCAGCAGTTCGAGGGCCCGCTTGGACACTGAAGCTTTCTTT. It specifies CASSSRARLDTEAFF.